The 13 T cell receptor beta chains below come from one sample, sequenced in a study of blood T cell repertoires in COVID-19. This table comes from immunoSEQ multiplex PCR, and its TCRdb copy is limited to in-frame clones, with some not included. The sample records around 180,000 clones, 80% being singletons. Specimen: peripheral blood. The receptors come from a man in his 70s with active or convalescent COVID-19.

This clone was counted at least ten times. The chain recombines TRBV5-1 with TRBJ2-7; 10 bases line up with TRBD2. This CDR3 is built from 14 residues. V shed 4 bases, J shed 9 bases, and the junction held 10 bases outside the gene matches. Germline assignment: CDR1 SGHRS and CDR2 YFSETQ. The CDR3 reads CASSHGLADAWQYF. DNA of the CDR3: TGCGCCAGCAGCCACGGACTAGCGGACGCTTGGCAGTACTTC.

The rearrangement joins TRBV18 to TRBJ2-3; 9 nucleotides match TRBD1. With 3 bases clipped from V and 3 bases from J, the junction kept 10 bases outside the gene matches. Germline-derived CDR1 and CDR2 are KGHSH and LQKENI. This CDR3 has 17 amino acids. CDR3 DNA: TGTGCCAGCTCACCTCCGGGAACAGGGGGCAGGACAGATACGCAGTATTTT. This encodes CASSPPGTGGRTDTQYF. Looking up the rest from reference TRBV18 and TRBJ2-3 gives the full variable domain: NAGVMQNPRHLVRRRGQEARLRCSPMKGHSHVYWYRQLPEEGLKFMVYLQKENIIDESGMPKERFSAEFPKEGPSILRIQQVVRGDSAAYFCASSPPGTGGRTDTQYFGPGTRLTVL.

CDR3 region: CALRRGRGYEQYF. CDR3 nucleotide sequence: TGTGCCCTTAGACGCGGGAGAGGGTACGAGCAGTACTTC. The gene calls are TRBV7-9 and TRBJ2-7; 7 nucleotides match TRBD2. With 11 bases clipped from V and 4 bases from J, the junction kept 11 bases outside the gene matches. Germline V gene sequence: CDR1 SEHNR, CDR2 FQNEAQ (reference sequence). The CDR3 spans 13 residues.

V gene TRBV7-6 combines with J gene TRBJ2-5; 10 bases are shared with TRBD2. In germline, CDR1 is SGHVS, CDR2 FNYEAQ. J was trimmed by 8 bases and V by 4 bases; bases with no gene match: 10. The CDR3 totals 15 residues. The CDR3 reads CASSSLAGEAGTQYF. The CDR3 DNA reads as TGTGCCAGCAGCTCGCTAGCGGGGGAAGCCGGCACCCAGTACTTC.

The V call is TRBV6-5, the J call TRBJ2-1, with TRBD2 matching over 9 bases. With V trimmed by 0 bases and J by 8 bases, 8 bases remained unmatched. The CDR3 spans 16 residues. Germline CDR1 and CDR2: MNHEY and SVGAGI. The CDR3 is CASSYSGGRADDEQFF. The DNA for the CDR3 is TGTGCCAGCAGTTACTCTGGCGGGAGGGCCGACGATGAGCAGTTCTTC.

J is TRBJ1-1 and V is TRBV5-5, with TRBD1 identical over 9 bases. J was trimmed by 3 bases and V by 4 bases; bases with no gene match: 7. The CDR3 contains 15 residues. In germline, CDR1 is SGHKS, CDR2 YYEKEE (reference sequence). The CDR3 sequence is CASSNRDRVDTEAFF. The CDR3 DNA follows: TGTGCCAGCAGCAACCGGGACAGGGTTGACACTGAAGCTTTCTTT.

The V call is TRBV9, the J call TRBJ2-1; 11 bases agree with TRBD2. The CDR3 spans 18 residues. CDR1 is SGDLS, CDR2 YYNGEE, per germline. Trimming removed 1 base from V and 2 bases from J; junction bases left unmatched: 8. The CDR3 region is CASSVSTSGNPAYNEQFF. The DNA of the CDR3 is TGTGCCAGCAGCGTATCGACTAGCGGGAACCCTGCCTACAATGAGCAGTTCTTC.

This clone occurred once. The J gene is TRBJ2-5, the V gene TRBV27; D is possibly TRBD1 (5 bases). CDR1 and CDR2 (germline): MNHEY, SMNVEV (reference sequence). Between the trimmed V and J ends, which lost 2 bases and 5 bases, there was a span of 9 bases. The length of the CDR3 is 13 residues. The CDR3 DNA follows: TGTGCCAGCAGTTTAGTAGGGGTCGAGACCCAGTACTTC. Protein: CASSLVGVETQYF.

The CDR3 loop reads CASSLEAGNYQPQHF. The CDR3 nucleotides read TGCGCCAGCAGCTTGGAGGCGGGCAACTATCAGCCCCAGCATTTT. The genes are TRBV5-1 and TRBJ1-5; D is undetermined. Germline V gives CDR1 SGHRS, CDR2 YFSETQ. The CDR3 extends over 15 amino acids. V lost 0 bases and J lost 5, with 12 bases in between.

The genes are TRBV9 and TRBJ2-1, with no clear D. The V and J ends lost 0 bases and 9 bases respectively, with 10 bases between them. The CDR3 contains 13 residues. The V gene's germline CDR1 is SGDLS and CDR2 YYNGEE. The CDR3 bases are TGTGCCAGCAGCGTAGTCGAAGCCGGTGAGCAGTTCTTC. Protein sequence: CASSVVEAGEQFF.

This clone showed up just once. The rearrangement joins TRBV5-4 to TRBJ1-2; D uncertain. Germline V gene lookup returns CDR1 SGHNT and CDR2 YYREEE (reference sequence). Deletions cut 7 bases from V and 3 bases from J, with 16 bases between. This CDR3 has 14 amino acids. CDR3 region: CASHKEGGDYGYTF. The CDR3 DNA follows: TGTGCCAGCCACAAGGAGGGAGGAGACTATGGCTACACCTTC. Full variable domain (remainder filled in from reference TRBV5-4 and TRBJ1-2): ETGVTQSPTHLIKTRGQQVTLRCSSQSGHNTVSWYQQALGQGPQFIFQYYREEENGRGNFPPRFSGLQFPNYSSELNVNALELDDSALYLCASHKEGGDYGYTFGSGTRLTVV.

The genes are TRBV7-2 and TRBJ2-1, with a possible D match to TRBD2 (5 bases). This CDR3 is 13 amino acids long. The V end was cut by 4 bases, the J end by 5 bases, with 9 bases between. The V gene's germline CDR1 is SGHTA and CDR2 FQGNSA. This CDR3 is CASSSMRDNEQFF. The CDR3 bases are TGTGCCAGCAGCTCAATGAGGGACAATGAGCAGTTCTTC.

The chain links TRBV19 to TRBJ2-1, with 13 bases matching TRBD2. CDR3 length: 15 residues. CDR1 LNHDA and CDR2 SQIVND come from the germline V gene (reference sequence). Losses at the gene ends were 5 bases for V and 6 bases for J; bases not matched to a gene: 4. The CDR3 DNA follows: TGTGCCAGTAGTCGGGGACTAGCGGGGTTCAATGAGCAGTTCTTC. Translating it yields CASSRGLAGFNEQFF.